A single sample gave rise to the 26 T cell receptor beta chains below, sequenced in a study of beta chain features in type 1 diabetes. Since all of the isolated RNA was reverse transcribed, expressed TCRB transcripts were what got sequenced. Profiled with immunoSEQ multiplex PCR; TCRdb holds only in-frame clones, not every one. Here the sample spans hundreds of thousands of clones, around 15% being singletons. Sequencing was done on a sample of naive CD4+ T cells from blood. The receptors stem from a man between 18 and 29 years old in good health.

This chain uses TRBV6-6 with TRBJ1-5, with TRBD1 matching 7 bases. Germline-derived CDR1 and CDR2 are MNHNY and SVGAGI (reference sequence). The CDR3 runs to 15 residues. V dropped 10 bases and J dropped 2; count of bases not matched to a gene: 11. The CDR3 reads CATNTGTVRNQPQHF. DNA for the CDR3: TGTGCCACCAACACCGGGACAGTACGCAATCAGCCCCAGCATTTT.

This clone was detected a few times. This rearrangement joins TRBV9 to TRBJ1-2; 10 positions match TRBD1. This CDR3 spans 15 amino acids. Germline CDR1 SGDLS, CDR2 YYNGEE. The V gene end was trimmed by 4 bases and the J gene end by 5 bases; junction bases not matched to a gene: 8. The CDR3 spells CASSSGWDRGYGYTF. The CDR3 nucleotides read TGTGCCAGCAGCTCAGGTTGGGACAGGGGTTATGGCTACACCTTC.

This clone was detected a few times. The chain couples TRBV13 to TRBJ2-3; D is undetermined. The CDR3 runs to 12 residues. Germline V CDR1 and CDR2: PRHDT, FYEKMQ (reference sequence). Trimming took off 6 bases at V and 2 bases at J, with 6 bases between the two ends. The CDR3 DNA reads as TGTGCCAGCAGACAGAACACAGATACGCAGTATTTT. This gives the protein CASRQNTDTQYF.

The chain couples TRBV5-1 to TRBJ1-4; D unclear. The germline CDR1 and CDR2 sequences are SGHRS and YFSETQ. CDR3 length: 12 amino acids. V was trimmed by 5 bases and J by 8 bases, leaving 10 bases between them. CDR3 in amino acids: CASSSRAEKLFF. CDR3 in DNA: TGCGCCAGCAGTTCCCGTGCGGAAAAACTGTTTTTT.

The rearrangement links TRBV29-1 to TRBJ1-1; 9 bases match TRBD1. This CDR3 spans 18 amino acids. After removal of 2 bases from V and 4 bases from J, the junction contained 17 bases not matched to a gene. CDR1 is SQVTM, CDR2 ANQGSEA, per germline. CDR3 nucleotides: TGCAGCGTTGAACCCTTAAAGCGGGACAGGGAAAAGGGCACTGAAGCTTTCTTT. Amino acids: CSVEPLKRDREKGTEAFF.

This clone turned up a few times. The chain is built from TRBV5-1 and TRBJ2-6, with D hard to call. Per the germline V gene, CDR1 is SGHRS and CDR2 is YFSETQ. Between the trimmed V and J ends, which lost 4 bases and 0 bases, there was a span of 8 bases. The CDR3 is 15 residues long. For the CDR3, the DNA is TGCGCCAGCAGCCTACTACACTCTGGGGCCAACGTCCTGACTTTC. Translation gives CASSLLHSGANVLTF. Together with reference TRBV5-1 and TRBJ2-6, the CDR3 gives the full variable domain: KAGVTQTPRYLIKTRGQQVTLSCSPISGHRSVSWYQQTPGQGLQFLFEYFSETQRNKGNFPGRFSGRQFSNSRSEMNVSTLELGDSALYLCASSLLHSGANVLTFGAGSRLTVL.

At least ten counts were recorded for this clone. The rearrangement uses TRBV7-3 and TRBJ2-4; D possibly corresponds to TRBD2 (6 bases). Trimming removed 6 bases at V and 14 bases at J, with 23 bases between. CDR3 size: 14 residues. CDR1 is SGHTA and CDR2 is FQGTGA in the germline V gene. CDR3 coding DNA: TGTGCCAGCAGTCAGTGGGGGGACGCGGCCCCAAAGTACTTC. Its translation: CASSQWGDAAPKYF.

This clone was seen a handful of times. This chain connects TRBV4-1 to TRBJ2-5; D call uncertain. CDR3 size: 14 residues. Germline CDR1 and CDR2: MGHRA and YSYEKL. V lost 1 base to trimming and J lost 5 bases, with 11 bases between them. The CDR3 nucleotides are TGCGCCAGCAGCCAAGGACCTTCCTTGGAGACCCAGTACTTC. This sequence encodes CASSQGPSLETQYF.

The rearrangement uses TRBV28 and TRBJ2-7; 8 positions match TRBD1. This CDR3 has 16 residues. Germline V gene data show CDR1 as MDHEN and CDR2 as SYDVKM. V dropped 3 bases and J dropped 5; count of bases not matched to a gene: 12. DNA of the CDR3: TGTGCCAGCAGTTTGGCCCCCGGACAGGGTTTCAACGAGCAGTACTTC. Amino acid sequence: CASSLAPGQGFNEQYF.

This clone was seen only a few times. The CDR3 is CASSGDRMRSTQYF. CDR3 nucleotides: TGTGCCAGCAGCGGGGATAGGATGCGCAGCACCCAGTACTTC. This rearrangement joins TRBV5-4 to TRBJ2-5; D is unclear. The V gene lost 4 bases and the J gene lost 8 bases, with 18 bases spanning the gap. The CDR3 spans 14 residues. Germline V gives CDR1 SGHNT, CDR2 YYREEE (reference sequence). Drawing the rest from reference TRBV5-4 and TRBJ2-5, the complete variable domain is ETGVTQSPTHLIKTRGQQVTLRCSSQSGHNTVSWYQQALGQGPQFIFQYYREEENGRGNFPPRFSGLQFPNYSSELNVNALELDDSALYLCASSGDRMRSTQYFGPGTRLLVL.

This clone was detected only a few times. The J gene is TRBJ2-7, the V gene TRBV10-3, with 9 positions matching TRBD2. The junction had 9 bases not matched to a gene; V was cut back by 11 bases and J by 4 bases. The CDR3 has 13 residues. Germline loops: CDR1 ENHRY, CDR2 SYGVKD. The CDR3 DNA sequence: TGTGCCGTAGCGGCGGGAGGGCCGTACGAGCAGTACTTC. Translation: CAVAAGGPYEQYF.

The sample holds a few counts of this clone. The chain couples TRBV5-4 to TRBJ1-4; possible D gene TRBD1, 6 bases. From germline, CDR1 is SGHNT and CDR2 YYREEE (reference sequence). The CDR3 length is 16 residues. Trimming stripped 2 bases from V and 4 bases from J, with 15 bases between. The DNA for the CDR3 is TGTGCCAGCAGCTTCGGCCCACAGGGCGTTAATGAAAAACTGTTTTTT. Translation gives CASSFGPQGVNEKLFF.

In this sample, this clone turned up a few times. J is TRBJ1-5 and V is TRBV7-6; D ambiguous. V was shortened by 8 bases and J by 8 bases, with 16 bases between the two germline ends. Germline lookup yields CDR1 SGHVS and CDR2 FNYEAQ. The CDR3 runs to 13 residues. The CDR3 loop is CASAYPLHKPQHF. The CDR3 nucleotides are TGTGCCAGCGCATACCCGCTTCATAAGCCCCAGCATTTT.

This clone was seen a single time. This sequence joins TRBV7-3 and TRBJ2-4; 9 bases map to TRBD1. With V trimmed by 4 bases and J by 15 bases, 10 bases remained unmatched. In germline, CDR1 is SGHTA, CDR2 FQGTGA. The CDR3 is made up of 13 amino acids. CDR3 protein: CASSSSGTGFRYF. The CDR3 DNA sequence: TGTGCCAGCAGCTCCTCCGGGACAGGGTTTAGGTACTTC.

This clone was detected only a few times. The DNA of the CDR3 is TGCGCCAGCAGCTTGGGGGGGCCGGCAGGGCTCGGCTACGAGCAGTACTTC. Its protein is CASSLGGPAGLGYEQYF. The chain uses TRBV5-1 and TRBJ2-7; D is perhaps TRBD1 (6 bases). V was cut by 0 bases and J by 3 bases, with 19 bases left in between. Germline-derived CDR1 and CDR2 are SGHRS and YFSETQ. The CDR3 spans 17 residues.

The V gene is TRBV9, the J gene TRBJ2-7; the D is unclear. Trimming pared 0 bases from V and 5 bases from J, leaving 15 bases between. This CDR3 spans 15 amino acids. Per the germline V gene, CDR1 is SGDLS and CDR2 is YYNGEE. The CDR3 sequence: CASSVGVWSPHEQYF. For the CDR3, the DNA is TGTGCCAGCAGCGTAGGTGTCTGGAGCCCCCACGAGCAGTACTTC.

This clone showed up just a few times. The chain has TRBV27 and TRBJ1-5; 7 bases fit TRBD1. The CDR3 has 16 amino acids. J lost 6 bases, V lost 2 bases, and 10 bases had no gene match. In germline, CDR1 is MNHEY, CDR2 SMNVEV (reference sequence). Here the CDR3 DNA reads TGTGCCAGCAGTTTAGGCACAGGGGTGGGGTCTCAGCCCCAGCATTTT. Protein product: CASSLGTGVGSQPQHF.

CDR3 protein: CASSHPGRDTYEQYF. The CDR3 DNA is TGCGCCAGCAGCCACCCGGGACGGGACACCTACGAGCAGTACTTC. The chain uses TRBV4-3 and TRBJ2-7; the D gene is possibly TRBD1 (6 bases). V dropped 3 bases and J dropped 2 bases, with 14 bases sitting between them. CDR1 is LGHNA, CDR2 YSLEER, per germline. The CDR3 extends over 15 amino acids.

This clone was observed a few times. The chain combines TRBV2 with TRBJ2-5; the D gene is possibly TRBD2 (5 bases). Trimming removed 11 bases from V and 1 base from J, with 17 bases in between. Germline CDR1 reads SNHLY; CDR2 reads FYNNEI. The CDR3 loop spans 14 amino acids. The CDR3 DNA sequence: TGTGCCGCCTGTCCCCGGGAATGCCAAGAGACCCAGTACTTC. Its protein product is CAACPRECQETQYF.

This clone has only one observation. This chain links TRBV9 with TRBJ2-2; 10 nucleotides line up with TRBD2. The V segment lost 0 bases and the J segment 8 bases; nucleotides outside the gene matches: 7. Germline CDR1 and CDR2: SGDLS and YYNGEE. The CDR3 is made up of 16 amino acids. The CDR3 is CASSVASGRASGELFF. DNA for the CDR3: TGTGCCAGCAGCGTAGCGAGCGGGAGGGCCTCGGGGGAGCTGTTTTTT.

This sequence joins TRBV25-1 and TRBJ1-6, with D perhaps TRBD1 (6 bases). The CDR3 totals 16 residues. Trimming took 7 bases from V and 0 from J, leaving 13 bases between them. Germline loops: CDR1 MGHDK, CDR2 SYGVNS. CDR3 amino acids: CASKFGQSSYNSPLHF. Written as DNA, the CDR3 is TGTGCCAGCAAATTTGGACAGAGCTCCTATAATTCACCCCTCCACTTT.

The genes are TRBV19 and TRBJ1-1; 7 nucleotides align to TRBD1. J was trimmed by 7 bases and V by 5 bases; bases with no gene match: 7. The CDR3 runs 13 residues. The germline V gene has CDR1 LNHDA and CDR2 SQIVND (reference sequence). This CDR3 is CASSVTGVREAFF. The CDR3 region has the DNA TGTGCCAGTAGTGTTACAGGGGTTCGTGAAGCTTTCTTT.

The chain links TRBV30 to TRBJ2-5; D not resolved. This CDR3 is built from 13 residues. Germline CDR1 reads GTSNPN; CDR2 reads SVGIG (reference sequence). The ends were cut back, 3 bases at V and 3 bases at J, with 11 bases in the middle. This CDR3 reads CAWSMAIEETQYF. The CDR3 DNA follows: TGTGCCTGGAGCATGGCGATTGAAGAGACCCAGTACTTC.

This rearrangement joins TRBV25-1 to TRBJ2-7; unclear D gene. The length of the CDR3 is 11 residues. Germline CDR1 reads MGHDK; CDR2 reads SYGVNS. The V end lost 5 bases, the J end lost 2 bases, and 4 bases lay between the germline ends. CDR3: CASSQTYEQYF. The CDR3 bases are TGTGCCAGCAGTCAGACCTACGAGCAGTACTTC.

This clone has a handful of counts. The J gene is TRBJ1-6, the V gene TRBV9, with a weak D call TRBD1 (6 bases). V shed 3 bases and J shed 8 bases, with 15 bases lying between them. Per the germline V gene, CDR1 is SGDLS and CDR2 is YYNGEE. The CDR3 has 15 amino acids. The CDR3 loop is CASSGLQGWDSPLHF. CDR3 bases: TGTGCCAGCAGCGGCCTACAGGGTTGGGATTCACCCCTCCACTTT.

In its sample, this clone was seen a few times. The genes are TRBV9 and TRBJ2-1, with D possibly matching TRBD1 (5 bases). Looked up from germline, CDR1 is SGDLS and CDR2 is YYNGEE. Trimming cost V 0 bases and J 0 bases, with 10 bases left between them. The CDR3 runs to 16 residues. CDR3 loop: CASSVGRQLSYNEQFF. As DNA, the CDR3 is TGTGCCAGCAGCGTAGGTCGACAGCTCTCCTACAATGAGCAGTTCTTC.